These 30 T cell receptor beta chains originate from one sample sequenced in a study of blood T cell repertoires in COVID-19. TCRdb keeps only in-frame clones here, not all; method: immunoSEQ multiplex PCR. The sample yields 60,000 to 80,000 clones, approximately 90% seen once. Sample: peripheral blood. Source of these receptors: a woman aged 65 to 85 with acute or convalescent COVID-19.

The chain employs TRBV19 and TRBJ1-2, with D maybe TRBD1 (6 bases). This CDR3 has 12 residues. Germline V gene data show CDR1 as LNHDA and CDR2 as SQIVND (reference sequence). With 8 bases removed from V and 8 bases from J, the gap between germline ends came to 15 bases. Written as DNA, the CDR3 is TGTGCCAGTCCCCCAGGGGAAGAGGGCTACACCTTC. This gives the protein CASPPGEEGYTF.

This clone appeared once. The CDR3 DNA reads as TGTGCCAGCAGTTCTTTATTTACTGAAGCTTTCTTT. It yields the protein CASSSLFTEAFF. The chain employs TRBV12-3 or TRBV12-4 and TRBJ1-1; D ambiguous. V lost 4 bases, J lost 5 bases, and 8 bases lay in between. The CDR3 consists of 12 residues.

This clone was found a few times. The rearrangement joins TRBV2 to TRBJ1-1; D may be TRBD1 (6 bases). Deletions cut 4 bases from V and 3 bases from J, with 12 bases between. The CDR3 extends over 14 amino acids. Germline CDR1 reads SNHLY; CDR2 reads FYNNEI. The CDR3: CASSVQGRDTEAFF. CDR3 in DNA: TGTGCCAGCAGTGTACAGGGTCGGGACACTGAAGCTTTCTTT.

The chain recombines TRBV9 with TRBJ1-1; tentative D call: TRBD1 (6 bases). V was shortened by 2 bases and J by 1 base, with 12 bases between the two germline ends. Germline CDR1 reads SGDLS; CDR2 reads YYNGEE. The CDR3 consists of 15 residues. The CDR3 loop is CASSVKGDTNTEAFF. The CDR3 DNA follows: TGTGCCAGCAGCGTGAAAGGGGACACGAACACTGAAGCTTTCTTT.

The chain employs TRBV2 and TRBJ1-2, with 7 positions matching TRBD1. V was pared by 7 bases and J by 5 bases, with 4 bases of the junction left unmatched. CDR1 is SNHLY, CDR2 FYNNEI, per germline. The CDR3 loop spans 12 amino acids. The CDR3, as DNA: TGTGCCAGCACCACAGGGGAGTATGGCTACACCTTC. Translation gives CASTTGEYGYTF.

This chain joins TRBV7-9 and TRBJ1-6; TRBD1 aligns across 7 bases. Germline V CDR1 and CDR2: SEHNR, FQNEAQ (reference sequence). The ends lost 1 base at V and 9 bases at J; junction bases unmatched: 6. The CDR3 runs to 15 residues. CDR3 coding DNA: TGTGCCAGCAGCTTAGACAGGCAGGGGGTTTCACCCCTCCACTTT. Encoded protein: CASSLDRQGVSPLHF.

The genes are TRBV18 and TRBJ1-2, with D hard to call. V lost 1 base and J lost 3, with 6 bases in between. Germline CDR1 reads KGHSH; CDR2 reads LQKENI. The CDR3 has 13 residues. The CDR3 sequence: CASSPQEYYGYTF. DNA of the CDR3: TGTGCCAGCTCACCACAGGAGTACTATGGCTACACCTTC.

The chain has TRBV7-3 and TRBJ2-5; D unclear. Trimming shortened V by 1 base and J by 5 bases, and 8 bases separated the two germline ends. There are 13 residues in the CDR3. The germline CDR1 and CDR2 sequences are SGHTA and FQGTGA. CDR3 bases: TGTGCCAGCAGCTTAAACACCTGGGAGACCCAGTACTTC. This sequence encodes CASSLNTWETQYF.

The chain employs TRBV7-2 and TRBJ2-4; a possible D gene is TRBD1 (7 bases). Germline lookup yields CDR1 SGHTA and CDR2 FQGNSA. V was cut by 5 bases and J by 5 bases, with 16 bases left in between. The CDR3 is made up of 15 amino acids. DNA for the CDR3: TGTGCCAGCAGCCCCCTCCGGAGGGGGCAAAACATTCAGTACTTC. It specifies CASSPLRRGQNIQYF.

J is TRBJ1-6 and V is TRBV10-3; the D gene is possibly TRBD1 (6 bases). This CDR3 region has 16 residues. Germline assignment: CDR1 ENHRY and CDR2 SYGVKD. The V end lost 0 bases, the J end lost 5 bases, and 11 bases lay between the germline ends. DNA for the CDR3: TGTGCCATCAGTGAGTCGGAGGCAGGGGATAATTCACCCCTCCACTTT. Its translation: CAISESEAGDNSPLHF.

V gene TRBV4-2 combines with J gene TRBJ1-2, with a tentative D call TRBD1 (6 bases). Trimming stripped 0 bases from V and 3 bases from J, with 14 bases between. CDR1 is LGHNA and CDR2 is YNFKEQ in the germline V gene. CDR3 size: 16 residues. In DNA form, the CDR3 reads TGTGCCAGCAGCCAAGATTTGGGCAGGGGTTACTATGGCTACACCTTC. It codes for CASSQDLGRGYYGYTF.

The chain is built from TRBV7-9 and TRBJ1-2; 7 bases align to TRBD1. The CDR3 is 15 residues long. Germline CDR1 reads SEHNR; CDR2 reads FQNEAQ (reference sequence). V gave up 3 bases and J gave up 1 base; unmatched junction bases: 5. As DNA, the CDR3 is TGTGCCAGCAGCTTTTCACAGGGGTTTAACTATGGCTACACCTTC. Translated, it gives CASSFSQGFNYGYTF.

V usage is TRBV7-6 and J usage is TRBJ2-7; 9 bases are shared with TRBD1. Germline CDR1 reads SGHVS; CDR2 reads FNYEAQ. The V and J ends lost 5 bases and 1 base, in that order; junction bases with no gene match: 6. The CDR3 spans 15 residues. The CDR3 bases are TGTGCCAGCAGCATAACAGGGGGCCTGTCCTACGAGCAGTACTTC. This sequence encodes CASSITGGLSYEQYF.

The chain's CDR3 is CSGGTAIPAEQYF. CDR3 coding DNA: TGCAGCGGCGGGACAGCCATTCCCGCCGAGCAGTACTTC. This chain joins TRBV29-1 and TRBJ2-7; weak D call: TRBD1 (7 bases). The CDR3 is made up of 13 amino acids. CDR1 and CDR2 from the germline V gene are SQVTM and ANQGSEA. Trimming stripped 7 bases from V and 6 bases from J, with 19 bases between.

V usage is TRBV18 and J usage is TRBJ2-7, with 8 positions matching TRBD1. The germline V gene has CDR1 KGHSH and CDR2 LQKENI. CDR3 length: 15 residues. Unmatched junction bases numbered 8, after V lost 3 bases and J lost 4 bases. CDR3 sequence (DNA): TGTGCCAGCTCACCCACAGGGGGGTCGGGTTACGAGCAGTACTTC. Translation: CASSPTGGSGYEQYF.

The CDR3 loop reads CAWSGGIGGNQPQHF. The DNA of the CDR3 is TGTGCCTGGAGCGGGGGTATCGGGGGCAATCAGCCCCAGCATTTT. The chain uses TRBV30 and TRBJ1-5, with a possible D match to TRBD1 (5 bases). Trimming took off 3 bases at V and 2 bases at J, with 14 bases between the two ends. This CDR3 is 15 amino acids long. Germline V gene lookup returns CDR1 GTSNPN and CDR2 SVGIG (reference sequence).

The rearrangement uses TRBV28 and TRBJ1-2; 8 nucleotides line up with TRBD1. Germline V gives CDR1 MDHEN, CDR2 SYDVKM. The CDR3 length is 16 residues. Losses at the gene ends were 2 bases for V and 4 bases for J; bases not matched to a gene: 9. The CDR3 sequence is CASSLRDRGVSYGYTF. The CDR3 DNA reads TGTGCCAGCAGTTTACGCGACAGGGGTGTTTCCTATGGCTACACCTTC.

The chain recombines TRBV5-4 with TRBJ2-5; no clear D. Germline CDR1 reads SGHNT; CDR2 reads YYREEE (reference sequence). There are 13 residues in the CDR3. Trimming pared 3 bases from V and 1 base from J, leaving 7 bases between. CDR3 amino acids: CASSSDIQETQYF. DNA for the CDR3: TGTGCCAGCAGCTCTGACATCCAAGAGACCCAGTACTTC.

V usage is TRBV19 and J usage is TRBJ1-5; 8 bases fit TRBD1. Germline CDR1 LNHDA, CDR2 SQIVND (reference sequence). The CDR3 covers 15 residues. Germline trimming cut 0 bases from V and 6 bases from J; bases unmatched to any gene: 4. CDR3 loop: CASSIDGTGFQPQHF. CDR3 coding DNA: TGTGCCAGTAGTATAGATGGGACAGGCTTTCAGCCCCAGCATTTT.

This clone came up once. This chain connects TRBV27 to TRBJ2-1; tentative D call: TRBD2 (5 bases). Germline lookup yields CDR1 MNHEY and CDR2 SMNVEV (reference sequence). The CDR3 loop spans 12 amino acids. V lost 5 bases and J 6 bases, leaving 8 bases between the germline ends. The CDR3 DNA reads TGTGCCAGCAGTACCGGAGGCAATGAGCAGTTCTTC. Protein product: CASSTGGNEQFF.

The chain carries TRBV6-5 and TRBJ1-5, with 7 bases aligning to TRBD1. CDR3 length: 15 residues. Unmatched junction bases numbered 9, after V lost 4 bases and J lost 6 bases. Germline V CDR1 and CDR2: MNHEY, SVGAGI. The CDR3 nucleotides read TGTGCCAGCAGTTCCTTAGACAGGGCCGGTCAGCCCCAGCATTTT. Protein: CASSSLDRAGQPQHF.

This chain joins TRBV6-5 and TRBJ1-5, with 7 bases matching TRBD1. CDR1 is MNHEY and CDR2 is SVGAGI in the germline V gene. V lost 4 bases, J lost 9 bases, and 12 bases stayed unmatched. CDR3 length: 15 amino acids. The CDR3 region is CASSLTWDSLLPQHF. The CDR3 region has the DNA TGTGCCAGCAGTTTAACCTGGGACAGTCTACTGCCCCAGCATTTT.

V gene TRBV28 combines with J gene TRBJ1-4; the D is unclear. The germline V and J ends were trimmed by 9 bases and 0 bases, with 11 bases remaining between them. CDR1 and CDR2 from the germline V gene are MDHEN and SYDVKM. The CDR3 totals 14 residues. The CDR3 nucleotides are TGTGCCAGTCTCCAGAGGGCAACTAATGAAAAACTGTTTTTT. Its protein product is CASLQRATNEKLFF.

V gene TRBV6-5 combines with J gene TRBJ1-5; D possibly corresponds to TRBD1 (6 bases). The CDR3 spans 14 residues. Looked up from germline, CDR1 is MNHEY and CDR2 is SVGAGI. V lost 5 bases, J lost 7 bases, and 15 bases lay in between. DNA of the CDR3: TGTGCCAGCAGTCTTGGGGGGGCGCGACAGCCCCAGCATTTT. Amino acids: CASSLGGARQPQHF.

The chain links TRBV6-5 to TRBJ1-2; a weak D match, TRBD1 (6 bases). V was pared by 11 bases and J by 1 base, with 20 bases between. Germline lookup yields CDR1 MNHEY and CDR2 SVGAGI. The CDR3 is 15 residues long. The CDR3 loop reads CAAHLTGTINYGYTF. For the CDR3, the DNA is TGTGCCGCCCATCTAACCGGGACAATTAACTATGGCTACACCTTC.

The rearrangement uses TRBV7-8 and TRBJ1-4; D unresolved. Germline loops: CDR1 SGHVS, CDR2 FQNEAQ. Trimming stripped 3 bases from V and 7 bases from J, with 3 bases between. The CDR3 has 11 amino acids. The CDR3 DNA follows: TGTGCCAGCAGCTTCTCTGAAAAACTGTTTTTT. It yields the protein CASSFSEKLFF. Supplemented by reference TRBV7-8 and TRBJ1-4, the full variable domain reads GAGVSQSPRYKVAKRGQDVALRCDPISGHVSLFWYQQALGQGPEFLTYFQNEAQLDKSGLPSDRFFAERPEGSVSTLKIQRTQQEDSAVYLCASSFSEKLFFGSGTQLSVL.

This chain uses TRBV9 with TRBJ1-3, with a possible D match to TRBD1 (6 bases). The CDR3 runs 14 residues. Trimming cost V 4 bases and J 4 bases, with 12 bases left between them. The germline CDR1 and CDR2 sequences are SGDLS and YYNGEE. The CDR3 DNA sequence: TGTGCCAGCAGCCCAGGACAGCCCGGAAACACCATATATTTT. Residues: CASSPGQPGNTIYF.

This chain joins TRBV5-1 and TRBJ2-1, with 8 bases identical to TRBD2. In germline, CDR1 is SGHRS, CDR2 YFSETQ. CDR3 length equals 15 residues. Germline trimming cut 4 bases from V and 0 bases from J; bases unmatched to any gene: 3. CDR3 region: CASSPGLASYNEQFF. CDR3 sequence (DNA): TGCGCCAGCAGCCCTGGACTAGCCTCCTACAATGAGCAGTTCTTC.

The chain has TRBV9 and TRBJ2-1, with 12 positions matching TRBD2. Germline V lookup: CDR1 SGDLS, CDR2 YYNGEE. This CDR3 is built from 16 residues. After removal of 4 bases from V and 9 bases from J, the junction contained 11 bases not matched to a gene. CDR3 nucleotides: TGTGCCAGCAGCCCCGAGACTAGCGGGAGAGGATCTGAGCAGTTCTTC. Protein: CASSPETSGRGSEQFF. Looking up the rest from reference TRBV9 and TRBJ2-1 gives the full variable domain: DSGVTQTPKHLITATGQRVTLRCSPRSGDLSVYWYQQSLDQGLQFLIQYYNGEERAKGNILERFSAQQFPDLHSELNLSSLELGDSALYFCASSPETSGRGSEQFFGPGTRLTVL.

The chain links TRBV15 to TRBJ1-4; a possible D gene is TRBD1 (5 bases). The CDR3 totals 14 residues. V gave up 4 bases and J gave up 6 bases, with 12 bases separating them. Germline CDR1 is LNHNV and CDR2 is YYDKDF (reference sequence). CDR3 nucleotides: TGTGCCACCAGCATGGGGGGAACGGATGAAAAACTGTTTTTT. Residues: CATSMGGTDEKLFF.